A selection of T cell receptor beta chains follows, all from one sample in a study of blood T cell repertoires in COVID-19. This table comes from immunoSEQ multiplex PCR, and its TCRdb copy is limited to in-frame clones, with some not included. The sample carries fewer than 350,000 clones, 85% to 90% recorded once. Sequencing was performed on peripheral blood. Receptors originate from a young woman with COVID-19, enrolled during active disease. The CDR3 runs from the conserved cysteine through the conserved F or W. Each record gives: J gene, D gene, clone size, V gene, CDR3 DNA, CDR3 protein. A D gene is named only where the DNA matches it firmly. Clone size, where shown, is once, few, many, or a class for clones that have expanded.

J: TRBJ2-7; D: TRBD1; size: once; V: TRBV2; DNA: TGTGCCAGTATTCTCGGGACAGGGGTCGGCGAGCAGTACTTC; CDR3: CASILGTGVGEQYF
J: TRBJ2-7; D: TRBD1; size: few; V: TRBV9; DNA: TGTGCCAGCAGCGCCCGGACAGGGGGCTCCTACGAGCAGTACTTC; CDR3: CASSARTGGSYEQYF
J: TRBJ2-3; D: .; size: .; V: TRBV2; DNA: TGTGCCACCAAAGGCGGGATAACCACAGATACGCAGTATTTT; CDR3: CATKGGITTDTQYF
J: TRBJ2-5; D: .; size: .; V: TRBV3-1/TRBV3-2; DNA: TGTGCCAGCAGCCAAGACCAACTAGTCGGAGAGACCCAGTACTTC; CDR3: CASSQDQLVGETQYF
J: TRBJ2-3; D: TRBD2; size: .; V: TRBV27; DNA: TGTGCCAGCAGTCTCGTAGCGGGGGGCAGCACAGATACGCAGTATTTT; CDR3: CASSLVAGGSTDTQYF
J: TRBJ1-1; D: .; size: few; V: TRBV7-9; DNA: TGTGCCAGCAGCCACCTCAGCGGGCGAGAAACTGAAGCTTTCTTT; CDR3: CASSHLSGRETEAFF
J: TRBJ1-4; D: .; size: once; V: TRBV28; DNA: TGTGCCAGCATGCAAGGGGGTGAAAAACTGTTTTTT; CDR3: CASMQGGEKLFF
J: TRBJ2-3; D: TRBD2; size: .; V: TRBV4-1; DNA: TGCGCCAGCAGCCACGGCGGCGGGGGGGCCGCAGAAGATACGCAGTATTTT; CDR3: CASSHGGGGAAEDTQYF
J: TRBJ1-1; D: TRBD1; size: .; V: TRBV5-1; DNA: TGCGCCAGCAGCTCGATACCGGGACAGTTTCTTAGTGCTGAAGCTTTCTTT; CDR3: CASSSIPGQFLSAEAFF
J: TRBJ1-2; D: .; size: .; V: TRBV5-8; DNA: TGTGCCAGCAGTCCCCTGTATGATGGCTACACCTTC; CDR3: CASSPLYDGYTF
J: TRBJ2-7; D: .; size: .; V: TRBV19; DNA: TGTGCCAGTAGTGGTCGGGACAATTATCCCTACGAGCAGTACTTC; CDR3: CASSGRDNYPYEQYF
J: TRBJ2-1; D: TRBD1; size: .; V: TRBV11-2; DNA: TGTGCCAGCAGAATCGGACAGGGGCCGTTATACAATGAGCAGTTCTTC; CDR3: CASRIGQGPLYNEQFF
J: TRBJ2-7; D: .; size: .; V: TRBV11-2; DNA: TGTGCCAGCAGCCTCGTAGACCTAGCAACCTACGAGCAGTACTTC; CDR3: CASSLVDLATYEQYF
J: TRBJ1-2; D: TRBD1; size: .; V: TRBV28; DNA: TGTGCCAGCAGTTTCCGGGACAGGGGCCTCTATGGCTACACCTTC; CDR3: CASSFRDRGLYGYTF
J: TRBJ1-2; D: TRBD1; size: .; V: TRBV5-1; DNA: TGCGCCAGCAGCCTCACAGGGGGCAATGGCTACACCTTC; CDR3: CASSLTGGNGYTF
J: TRBJ2-7; D: .; size: .; V: TRBV4-1; DNA: TGCGCCAGCAGCCAAGAATACGGCTACGAGCAGTACTTC; CDR3: CASSQEYGYEQYF
J: TRBJ1-2; D: .; size: .; V: TRBV25-1; DNA: TGTGCCAGCAGTGAAATGGTGTCTGGCGGCTACACCTTC; CDR3: CASSEMVSGGYTF
J: TRBJ1-5; D: .; size: once; V: TRBV4-1; DNA: TGCGCCAGCAGCTCCCTGACAGACCTTTATCAGCCCCAGCATTTT; CDR3: CASSSLTDLYQPQHF
J: TRBJ2-7; D: .; size: .; V: TRBV7-9; DNA: TGTGCCAGCCGGGCAGGGTCCGGCTACGAGCAGTACTTC; CDR3: CASRAGSGYEQYF
J: TRBJ2-2; D: TRBD1; size: .; V: TRBV5-4; DNA: TGTGCCAGCAGCATCCGGGACAGAATTACCGGGGAGCTGTTTTTT; CDR3: CASSIRDRITGELFF
J: TRBJ1-2; D: .; size: few; V: TRBV9; DNA: TGTGCCAGCAGCGTGATAGGGGCGAACACCTATGGCTACACCTTC; CDR3: CASSVIGANTYGYTF
J: TRBJ2-7; D: .; size: once; V: TRBV7-2; DNA: TGTGCCAGCAGCTTAGAAGGGGCTGCAAAGGGGTACGAGCAGTACTTC; CDR3: CASSLEGAAKGYEQYF